The rows below give T cell receptor beta chains drawn from one sample of a study of T cell responses to AZD1222 COVID-19 vaccine. Method: immunoSEQ multiplex PCR; TCRdb's copy keeps in-frame clones and lacks some. Among 150,000 to 200,000 clones, about 92% were seen once, and the ten largest hold 1% to 1.4%. The sequencing here drew on peripheral blood, taken 28 days after the second AZD1222 dose. Every receptor here comes from an adult who received the AZD1222 COVID-19 vaccine. Each CDR3 is given with its conserved first and last residue. The D gene is left open where the match is weak. Clone sizes are given selectively: once, few, many, or a class where the clone is expanded.

size	D	V	J	length	CDR3
NA	NA	TRBV9	TRBJ2-2	16	CASSPFGGGLTGELFF
NA	NA	TRBV7-2	TRBJ1-6	15	CASSLVGGMVSPLHF
NA	NA	TRBV7-9	TRBJ1-5	14	CASSLAGDNQPQHF
once	NA	TRBV7-6	TRBJ1-2	16	CASSRHEGRGSMGYTF
NA	NA	TRBV11-2	TRBJ2-5	13	CASKRSFQETQYF
NA	NA	TRBV2	TRBJ1-1	11	CASTSRAVAFF
NA	NA	TRBV30	TRBJ1-1	11	CAPPPRGGAFF
NA	NA	TRBV7-6	TRBJ2-5	13	CASSLAIGETQYF
NA	NA	TRBV6-6	TRBJ1-3	15	CASSYPGRQGNTIYF
NA	TRBD1	TRBV18	TRBJ2-7	15	CASSQGTGGEDEQYF
NA	TRBD1	TRBV6-1	TRBJ1-4	21	CASSEAGQGVLSIGGDEKLFF
NA	NA	TRBV6-1	TRBJ1-4	15	CASSDPGTPSAKLFF
NA	TRBD1	TRBV7-3	TRBJ2-1	15	CASSLLPGQGFEQFF
NA	NA	TRBV10-3	TRBJ1-2	14	CAISGAGGGYGYTF
NA	TRBD1	TRBV6-1	TRBJ1-1	17	CASSEFWRQGYGTEAFF
NA	NA	TRBV6-5	TRBJ1-4	14	CASRLATFNEKLFF
NA	TRBD2	TRBV6-5	TRBJ2-2	15	CATAGAQGNTGELFF
NA	NA	TRBV3-1/TRBV3-2	TRBJ1-5	15	CASSLGPPRNQPQHF
NA	NA	TRBV10-2	TRBJ1-6	17	CASSEGRSFTYNSPLHF
once	NA	TRBV18	TRBJ1-2	18	CASSLGGPGRGTAYGYTF
NA	TRBD1	TRBV5-1	TRBJ2-5	14	CASSWDRRKETQYF
once	NA	TRBV2	TRBJ1-5	12	CASSEVLNSQHF
NA	NA	TRBV7-9	TRBJ2-5	14	CASSLGQGHETQYF
NA	NA	TRBV6-1	TRBJ1-4	16	CASSGRRVGRGEKLFF
few	NA	TRBV27	TRBJ2-2	15	CASREIGQGAGELFF
NA	NA	TRBV10-2	TRBJ1-5	13	CASSVNPTQPQHF
NA	NA	TRBV7-8	TRBJ1-2	13	CASSHARGDGYTF
NA	NA	TRBV6-1	TRBJ2-7	14	CASSELTDTYEQYF
NA	TRBD1	TRBV5-1	TRBJ1-3	16	CASSLTGALSENTIYF
NA	NA	TRBV27	TRBJ2-3	16	CASSPYGLGGTDTQYF
NA	TRBD2	TRBV7-9	TRBJ2-5	16	CASSPLRGGYQETQYF
NA	TRBD1	TRBV29-1	TRBJ1-1	12	CSAKGARTEAFF
few	NA	TRBV5-1	TRBJ1-1	13	CASSWDMNTEAFF
NA	NA	TRBV4-1	TRBJ1-1	14	CASSHFKLNTEAFF
NA	NA	TRBV4-1	TRBJ1-2	14	CASSQGIPNYGYTF
NA	NA	TRBV11-1	TRBJ1-1	14	CASTSTGRDTEAFF
NA	NA	TRBV7-8	TRBJ2-1	16	CASSRFWTVYYNEQFF
NA	TRBD2	TRBV9	TRBJ2-5	17	CASSPGGLAGAQETQYF
NA	NA	TRBV3-1/TRBV3-2	TRBJ2-7	14	CASSQPPYFYEQYF
NA	NA	TRBV5-1	TRBJ1-1	13	CASSSPRRGEAFF
NA	NA	TRBV4-2	TRBJ1-2	13	CASSQGSRLGYTF
NA	NA	TRBV28	TRBJ1-6	14	CASSFGSYNSPLHF
NA	NA	TRBV6-5	TRBJ1-3	15	CASRPQVLSGNTIYF
NA	NA	TRBV6-1	TRBJ2-7	15	CASSERKDPAYEQYF
NA	NA	TRBV9	TRBJ1-1	14	CASSVGQPNTEAFF
few	TRBD1	TRBV6-5	TRBJ2-7	12	CASSRDSYEQYF
NA	NA	TRBV5-1	TRBJ2-6	15	CASSLGFSGANVLTF
NA	NA	TRBV3-1/TRBV3-2	TRBJ1-5	14	CASSQGGGGQPQHF
NA	TRBD1	TRBV6-6	TRBJ1-4	15	CASSSRDRGQGKLFF
NA	TRBD1	TRBV18	TRBJ1-6	15	CASSQQGTGGSPLHF
NA	NA	TRBV6-5	TRBJ1-1	15	CASSPRGVEGTEAFF
NA	NA	TRBV6-1	TRBJ1-4	16	CASSEAVGVTNEKLFF
NA	NA	TRBV29-1	TRBJ2-1	12	CSAGTSYNEQFF
once	NA	TRBV6-2/TRBV6-3	TRBJ2-5	12	CASSYFGGTQYF
NA	TRBD2	TRBV5-1	TRBJ2-1	15	CASSRGDKGRNEQFF
NA	NA	TRBV4-2	TRBJ1-6	19	CASSQAPRAAADYNSPLHF
NA	NA	TRBV12-3/TRBV12-4	TRBJ1-3	13	CASSLTVGNTIYF
NA	NA	TRBV30	TRBJ1-5	13	CAWSSGGNQPQHF
NA	TRBD2	TRBV19	TRBJ2-3	17	CASSMSPSGGGTDTQYF